The 28 T cell receptor beta chains given below trace back to one sample, sequenced in a study of radiation and T cells in renal cell carcinoma (TCRdb year 2020). Preparation of the library involved the immunoSEQ multiplex PCR assay. TCRdb holds this immuneACCESS table with in-frame rearrangements only. Some clones are missing; in checked studies, unresolved V genes explain under half, and the rest has no known cause. The sample profile shows 70,000 or so clones; roughly 82% of them were found once. Almost 6% of the sample lies in the top ten. The meaning of the sample's time point label: blood 2 weeks post-SBRT. Explained via the paper, the treatment or condition label denotes: 15 Gy SBRT to primary tumor, nephrectomy 4 weeks later. Source: blood, taken from a patient whose treatment included radiotherapy and nephrectomy. Receptors originate from a man aged 55-75 years with renal cell carcinoma.

The chain carries TRBV4-1 and TRBJ2-1, with a weak D call TRBD2 (6 bases). CDR1 and CDR2 (germline): MGHRA, YSYEKL. The CDR3 covers 14 residues. V shed 3 bases and J shed 7 bases, with 13 bases lying between them. CDR3 bases: TGCGCCAGCAGCCAGACCGGGAGAGGGAATGAGCAGTTCTTC. This translates into CASSQTGRGNEQFF.

This chain joins TRBV27 and TRBJ2-6; D is possibly TRBD1 or TRBD2 (5 bases each). The germline V and J ends were trimmed by 2 bases and 3 bases, with 17 bases remaining between them. The CDR3 has 18 residues. Looked up from germline, CDR1 is MNHEY and CDR2 is SMNVEV (reference sequence). The CDR3 bases are TGTGCCAGCAGTTTAGAGGGGCCGACCCCCTTTGGGGCCAACGTCCTGACTTTC. This encodes CASSLEGPTPFGANVLTF.

This rearrangement joins TRBV28 to TRBJ1-1; 7 nucleotides agree with TRBD1. V shed 2 bases and J 10 bases; nucleotides not matched to a gene: 7. Germline lookup yields CDR1 MDHEN and CDR2 SYDVKM. The CDR3 covers 13 residues. CDR3: CASSLDREEGAFF. DNA for the CDR3: TGTGCCAGCAGTTTAGACAGGGAGGAGGGAGCTTTCTTT.

V is TRBV28 and J is TRBJ1-2, with unresolved D. The V end was cut by 8 bases, the J end by 3 bases, with 13 bases between. This CDR3 spans 13 amino acids. The germline gives CDR1 MDHEN, CDR2 SYDVKM. CDR3: CASLAERYYGYTF. CDR3 DNA: TGTGCCAGCCTCGCAGAAAGGTACTATGGCTACACCTTC.

The chain couples TRBV6-1 to TRBJ2-3, with no clear D. V shed 6 bases and J shed 5 bases, with 9 bases lying between them. Looked up from germline, CDR1 is MNHNS and CDR2 is SASEGT. This CDR3 is 12 amino acids long. CDR3: CASSMTGDTQYF. In DNA form, the CDR3 reads TGTGCCAGCAGCATGACCGGAGATACGCAGTATTTT.

This rearrangement joins TRBV9 to TRBJ1-5; tentative D call: TRBD1 (5 bases). There are 15 residues in the CDR3. The V gene's germline CDR1 is SGDLS and CDR2 YYNGEE. V was pared by 1 base and J by 3 bases, with 11 bases between. The DNA of the CDR3 is TGTGCCAGCAGCGTACGTGGGGGGGTCAATCAGCCCCAGCATTTT. Protein: CASSVRGGVNQPQHF.

This clone was picked up one time. This rearrangement joins TRBV28 to TRBJ1-2, with D perhaps matching TRBD1 (5 bases). The V gene lost 2 bases and the J gene lost 3 bases, with 19 bases spanning the gap. This CDR3 has 17 residues. CDR1 and CDR2 (germline): MDHEN, SYDVKM. In DNA form, the CDR3 reads TGTGCCAGCAGTTTAGGTTCGGAAGGGACGGAGGACTATGGCTACACCTTC. Amino acid sequence: CASSLGSEGTEDYGYTF.

The chain carries TRBV6-1 and TRBJ1-3; no definite D call. The V end was cut by 4 bases, the J end by 2 bases, with 0 bases between. There are 11 residues in the CDR3. CDR1 and CDR2 from the germline V gene are MNHNS and SASEGT. CDR3 amino acids: CASSAGNTIYF. The DNA of the CDR3 is TGTGCCAGCAGTGCTGGAAACACCATATATTTT.

The V call is TRBV19, the J call TRBJ2-1, with D maybe TRBD2 (5 bases). Trimming stripped 6 bases from V and 6 bases from J, with 24 bases between. Per the germline V gene, CDR1 is LNHDA and CDR2 is SQIVND (reference sequence). This CDR3 is built from 17 residues. CDR3 in amino acids: CASRDDSSPRGRNEQFF. In nucleotides, the CDR3 is TGTGCCAGTAGAGACGATTCTAGCCCCAGAGGGCGCAATGAGCAGTTCTTC. The full variable domain, completed using reference TRBV19 and TRBJ2-1, is DGGITQSPKYLFRKEGQNVTLSCEQNLNHDAMYWYRQDPGQGLRLIYYSQIVNDFQKGDIAEGYSVSREKKESFPLTVTSAQKNPTAFYLCASRDDSSPRGRNEQFFGPGTRLTVL.

This clone was observed a single time. The J gene is TRBJ2-1, the V gene TRBV4-1, with D perhaps TRBD1 (7 bases). The CDR3 has 15 residues. The germline V gene encodes CDR1 MGHRA and CDR2 YSYEKL. The V gene lost 2 bases and the J gene lost 4 bases, with 12 bases spanning the gap. This CDR3 is CASSQTGEVYNEQFF. As DNA, the CDR3 is TGCGCCAGCAGCCAAACAGGGGAGGTTTACAATGAGCAGTTCTTC.

This chain joins TRBV6-5 and TRBJ2-2; 10 bases match TRBD1. This CDR3 spans 15 amino acids. The trim removed 4 bases at V and 6 bases at J, leaving 5 bases unmatched. The germline CDR1 and CDR2 sequences are MNHEY and SVGAGI. DNA of the CDR3: TGTGCCAGCAGTTCGACAGGGGGCAGCGCCGGGGAGCTGTTTTTT. Translation: CASSSTGGSAGELFF.

The gene calls are TRBV27 and TRBJ1-5, with D maybe TRBD1 (6 bases). CDR3 size: 14 residues. CDR1 is MNHEY, CDR2 SMNVEV, per germline (reference sequence). The V gene lost 9 bases and the J gene lost 0 bases, with 12 bases spanning the gap. The CDR3 here is CARRTGSSNQPQHF. Here the CDR3 DNA reads TGTGCCAGACGAACAGGGTCTAGCAATCAGCCCCAGCATTTT.

The chain employs TRBV6-1 and TRBJ2-3; tentative D call: TRBD2 (6 bases). CDR3 size: 15 residues. Trimming took off 2 bases at V and 3 bases at J, with 12 bases between the two ends. Germline values: CDR1 MNHNS, CDR2 SASEGT. CDR3 coding DNA: TGTGCCAGCAGTGAATCGGGACTCTTAACAGATACGCAGTATTTT. Residues: CASSESGLLTDTQYF.

The CDR3 DNA reads TGTGCCAGCAGTCCCGACAGTAATCAGCCCCAGCATTTT. It specifies CASSPDSNQPQHF. J is TRBJ1-5 and V is TRBV6-5; maybe TRBD1 (5 bases). Per the germline V gene, CDR1 is MNHEY and CDR2 is SVGAGI. V was pared by 5 bases and J by 4 bases, with 9 bases between. CDR3 length equals 13 residues.

The genes are TRBV6-1 and TRBJ2-7; 10 bases align to TRBD1. Trimming removed 7 bases from V and 1 base from J; junction bases left unmatched: 4. Germline CDR1 and CDR2: MNHNS and SASEGT. The CDR3 extends over 14 amino acids. This CDR3 reads CASTRTGGSYEQYF. Here the CDR3 DNA reads TGTGCCAGCACCAGGACAGGGGGATCCTACGAGCAGTACTTC.

V usage is TRBV18 and J usage is TRBJ2-7; TRBD1 aligns across 9 bases. The CDR3 sequence is 15 residues long. V lost 3 bases and J lost 3; bases outside the gene matches: 6. In germline, CDR1 is KGHSH, CDR2 LQKENI. The DNA for the CDR3 is TGTGCCAGCTCACCCCCGGGACAGGGTTACTACGAGCAGTACTTC. This sequence encodes CASSPPGQGYYEQYF.

The J gene is TRBJ2-7, the V gene TRBV5-1, with no clear D. Trimming removed 0 bases at V and 4 bases at J, with 11 bases between. Germline loops: CDR1 SGHRS, CDR2 YFSETQ. The CDR3 sequence is 14 residues long. CDR3 amino acids: CASSLAGRRYEQYF. The CDR3 DNA reads as TGCGCCAGCAGCTTGGCCGGGCGGCGGTACGAGCAGTACTTC.

The CDR3 here is CASRVDRAYEQYF. The CDR3 DNA reads as TGCGCCAGCAGAGTGGACAGAGCCTACGAGCAGTACTTC. The gene calls are TRBV23-1 and TRBJ2-7; D perhaps matches TRBD1 (6 bases). TRBV23-1 is designated an ORF whose function remains uncertain. Trimming took 6 bases from V and 2 from J, leaving 11 bases between them. The CDR3 loop spans 13 amino acids.

This clone was observed a handful of times. The V gene is TRBV4-1, the J gene TRBJ1-4, with D unresolved. This CDR3 spans 15 amino acids. Trimming took 0 bases from V and 10 from J, leaving 15 bases between them. In germline, CDR1 is MGHRA, CDR2 YSYEKL. In DNA form, the CDR3 reads TGCGCCAGCAGCCAAGATCTTTCCGGGCTTGGAAAACTGTTTTTT. It translates to CASSQDLSGLGKLFF.

The chain employs TRBV28 and TRBJ2-5; D is ambiguous. V was pared by 6 bases and J by 4 bases, with 18 bases between. The germline V gene encodes CDR1 MDHEN and CDR2 SYDVKM. The CDR3 is 15 amino acids. This CDR3 reads CASSSGALTGETQYF. CDR3 DNA: TGTGCCAGCAGCTCAGGAGCACTCACGGGAGAGACCCAGTACTTC.

The rearrangement joins TRBV7-3 to TRBJ1-1; D ambiguous. The CDR3 consists of 13 residues. Germline assignment: CDR1 SGHTA and CDR2 FQGTGA. The V end was cut by 5 bases, the J end by 0 bases, with 7 bases between. CDR3 loop: CASSPTVNTEAFF. CDR3 nucleotide sequence: TGTGCCAGCAGCCCAACAGTGAACACTGAAGCTTTCTTT.

V is TRBV7-9 and J is TRBJ2-5; no reliable D call. The germline gives CDR1 SEHNR, CDR2 FQNEAQ (reference sequence). Trimming shortened V by 2 bases and J by 4 bases, and 5 bases separated the two germline ends. This CDR3 comprises 12 residues. This chain's CDR3 is CASSLIGETQYF. Written as DNA, the CDR3 is TGTGCCAGCAGCTTAATCGGAGAGACCCAGTACTTC. Complete variable domain (other parts from reference TRBV7-9 and TRBJ2-5): DTGVSQNPRHKITKRGQNVTFRCDPISEHNRLYWYRQTLGQGPEFLTYFQNEAQLEKSRLLSDRFSAERPKGSFSTLEIQRTEQGDSAMYLCASSLIGETQYFGPGTRLLVL.

The chain links TRBV28 to TRBJ2-5, with D possibly matching TRBD1 (5 bases). Germline assignment: CDR1 MDHEN and CDR2 SYDVKM. CDR3 size: 15 residues. The V end lost 2 bases, the J end lost 0 bases, and 10 bases lay between the germline ends. CDR3 sequence (DNA): TGTGCCAGCAGTTTAACAGGAAAGTACCAAGAGACCCAGTACTTC. The encoded protein is CASSLTGKYQETQYF.

This clone was counted only a few times. The chain recombines TRBV27 with TRBJ1-5, with a weak D call TRBD1 (5 bases). V lost 4 bases, J lost 5 bases, and 12 bases lay in between. CDR1 and CDR2 (germline): MNHEY, SMNVEV (reference sequence). CDR3 length: 14 residues. The CDR3 spells CASSSRVPDQPQHF. The CDR3 DNA follows: TGTGCCAGCAGTTCCAGGGTTCCGGATCAGCCCCAGCATTTT.

The chain couples TRBV28 to TRBJ2-7; D is undetermined. V was cut by 5 bases and J by 0 bases, with 8 bases left in between. This CDR3 region has 13 residues. CDR1 and CDR2 (germline): MDHEN, SYDVKM. The CDR3, as DNA: TGTGCCAGCAGTCTCCTCGGCTCCTACGAGCAGTACTTC. Protein product: CASSLLGSYEQYF. The full variable domain, with the rest looked up from reference TRBV28 and TRBJ2-7, is DVKVTQSSRYLVKRTGEKVFLECVQDMDHENMFWYRQDPGLGLRLIYFSYDVKMKEKGDIPEGYSVSREKKERFSLILESASTNQTSMYLCASSLLGSYEQYFGPGTRLTVT.

J is TRBJ2-7 and V is TRBV19; D uncertain. The germline V gene has CDR1 LNHDA and CDR2 SQIVND (reference sequence). This CDR3 has 14 amino acids. V shed 3 bases and J shed 3 bases, with 12 bases lying between them. In DNA, the CDR3 is TGTGCCAGTAGTATGCAAGGCAGGAACTACGAGCAGTACTTC. It encodes CASSMQGRNYEQYF.

The rearrangement links TRBV7-8 to TRBJ2-7; 10 bases agree with TRBD1. CDR1 is SGHVS and CDR2 is FQNEAQ in the germline V gene. The CDR3 contains 18 residues. With 1 base clipped from V and 2 bases from J, the junction kept 11 bases outside the gene matches. CDR3 residues: CASSLVFSTGTGAYEQYF. Written as DNA, the CDR3 is TGTGCCAGCAGCTTAGTTTTCTCGACCGGGACAGGGGCCTACGAGCAGTACTTC. Full variable domain (missing parts from reference TRBV7-8 and TRBJ2-7): GAGVSQSPRYKVAKRGQDVALRCDPISGHVSLFWYQQALGQGPEFLTYFQNEAQLDKSGLPSDRFFAERPEGSVSTLKIQRTQQEDSAVYLCASSLVFSTGTGAYEQYFGPGTRLTVT.

This clone showed up just once. V is TRBV10-3 and J is TRBJ2-2, with unresolved D. The CDR3 extends over 14 amino acids. V was clipped by 10 bases and J by 4 bases, with 16 bases between them. CDR1 and CDR2 (germline): ENHRY, SYGVKD. CDR3 in amino acids: CATTLDPFTGELFF. CDR3 sequence (DNA): TGTGCCACCACTTTGGACCCATTCACCGGGGAGCTGTTTTTT.